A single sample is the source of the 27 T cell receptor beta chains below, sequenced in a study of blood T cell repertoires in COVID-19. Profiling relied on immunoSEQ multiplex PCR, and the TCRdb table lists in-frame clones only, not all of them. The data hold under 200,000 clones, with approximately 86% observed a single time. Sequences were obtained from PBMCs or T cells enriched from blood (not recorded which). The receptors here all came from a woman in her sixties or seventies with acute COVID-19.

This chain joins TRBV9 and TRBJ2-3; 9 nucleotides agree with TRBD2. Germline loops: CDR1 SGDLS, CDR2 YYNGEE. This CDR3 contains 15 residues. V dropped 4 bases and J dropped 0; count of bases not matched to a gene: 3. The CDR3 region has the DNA TGTGCCAGCAGCTCTGGACTAGCGAGCACAGATACGCAGTATTTT. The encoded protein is CASSSGLASTDTQYF.

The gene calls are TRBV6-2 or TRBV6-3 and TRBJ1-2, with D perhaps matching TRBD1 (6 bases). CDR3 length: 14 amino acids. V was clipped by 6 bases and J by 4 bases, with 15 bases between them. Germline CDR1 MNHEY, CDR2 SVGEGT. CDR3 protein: CASSLVTGIYGYTF. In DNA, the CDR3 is TGTGCCAGCAGCCTCGTGACAGGAATCTATGGCTACACCTTC.

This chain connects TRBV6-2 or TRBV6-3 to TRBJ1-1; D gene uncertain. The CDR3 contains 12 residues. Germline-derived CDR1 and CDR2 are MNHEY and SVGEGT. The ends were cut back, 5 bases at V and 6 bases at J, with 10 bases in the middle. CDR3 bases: TGTGCCAGCAGTCCCAACTTTGCTGAAGCTTTCTTT. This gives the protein CASSPNFAEAFF.

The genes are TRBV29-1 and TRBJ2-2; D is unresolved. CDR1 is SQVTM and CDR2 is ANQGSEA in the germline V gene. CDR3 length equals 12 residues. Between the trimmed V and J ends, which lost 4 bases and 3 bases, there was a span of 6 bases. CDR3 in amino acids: CSVGGYTGELFF. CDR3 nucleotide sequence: TGCAGCGTTGGCGGTTACACCGGGGAGCTGTTTTTT.

The CDR3 is CASSLPSVNTEAFF. The DNA for the CDR3 is TGTGCCAGCAGCTTACCGTCCGTGAACACTGAAGCTTTCTTT. V usage is TRBV7-2 and J usage is TRBJ1-1, with D unclear. The CDR3 extends over 14 amino acids. Trimming took off 2 bases at V and 0 bases at J, with 7 bases between the two ends. Germline V CDR1 and CDR2: SGHTA, FQGNSA.

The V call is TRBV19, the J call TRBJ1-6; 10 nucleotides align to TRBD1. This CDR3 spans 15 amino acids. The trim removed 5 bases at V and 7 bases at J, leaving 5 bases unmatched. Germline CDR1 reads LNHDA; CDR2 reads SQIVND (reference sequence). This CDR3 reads CASSVSDRGNSPLHF. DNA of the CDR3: TGTGCCAGTAGTGTGTCGGACAGGGGGAATTCACCCCTCCACTTT.

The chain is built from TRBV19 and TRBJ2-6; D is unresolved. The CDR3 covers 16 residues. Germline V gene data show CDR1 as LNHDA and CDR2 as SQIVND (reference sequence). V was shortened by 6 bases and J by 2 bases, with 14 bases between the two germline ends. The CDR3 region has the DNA TGTGCCAGTAGCTCCCCCCGGTTAACTGGGGCCAACGTCCTGACTTTC. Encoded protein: CASSSPRLTGANVLTF.

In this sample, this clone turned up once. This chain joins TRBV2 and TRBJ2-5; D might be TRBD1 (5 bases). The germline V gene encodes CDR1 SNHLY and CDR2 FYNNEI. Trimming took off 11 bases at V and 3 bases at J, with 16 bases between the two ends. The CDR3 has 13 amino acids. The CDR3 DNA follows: TGTGCCGGGGCCGACTTGCGTAAAGAGACCCAGTACTTC. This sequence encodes CAGADLRKETQYF.

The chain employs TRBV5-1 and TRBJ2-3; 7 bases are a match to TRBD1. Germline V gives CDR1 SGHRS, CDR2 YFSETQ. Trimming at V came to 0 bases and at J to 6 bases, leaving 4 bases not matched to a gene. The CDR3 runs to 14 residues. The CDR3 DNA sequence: TGCGCCAGCAGCTTGGCGACACAGGGGGATACGCAGTATTTT. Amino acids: CASSLATQGDTQYF.

Here the CDR3 reads CASRQGVDVNTEAFF. In DNA, the CDR3 is TGTGCCAGTCGCCAGGGGGTAGACGTAAACACTGAAGCTTTCTTT. The V and J genes are TRBV3-1 (or the pseudogene TRBV3-2) and TRBJ1-1, with 7 bases fitting TRBD1. The CDR3 extends over 15 amino acids. V lost 9 bases to trimming and J lost 2 bases; unmatched junction nucleotides: 12. Germline CDR1 LGHDT, CDR2 YNNKEL (reference sequence).

CDR3 DNA: TGTGCCAGCAGCCGCAGGGACAGAGTCTACGAGCAGTACTTC. Protein product: CASSRRDRVYEQYF. This rearrangement joins TRBV13 to TRBJ2-7, with 7 bases that match TRBD1. Trimming cost V 5 bases and J 3 bases; bases outside gene matches: 7. This CDR3 is built from 14 residues. In germline, CDR1 is PRHDT, CDR2 FYEKMQ (reference sequence).

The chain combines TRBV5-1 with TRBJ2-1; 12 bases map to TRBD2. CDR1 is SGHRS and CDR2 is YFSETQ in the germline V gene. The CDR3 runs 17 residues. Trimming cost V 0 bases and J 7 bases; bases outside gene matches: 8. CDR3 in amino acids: CASSLDPGTSGLNEQFF. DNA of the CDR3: TGCGCCAGCAGCTTGGATCCCGGGACTAGCGGGTTAAATGAGCAGTTCTTC.

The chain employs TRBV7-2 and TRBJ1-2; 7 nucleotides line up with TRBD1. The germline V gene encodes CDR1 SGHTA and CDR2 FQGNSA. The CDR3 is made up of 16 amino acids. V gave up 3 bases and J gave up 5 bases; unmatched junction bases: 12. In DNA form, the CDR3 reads TGTGCCAGCAGCTTGTTCCGGGACAGCGAATCATATGGCTACACCTTC. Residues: CASSLFRDSESYGYTF.

The CDR3 DNA follows: TGCGCCAGCAGCTTGGGTAGCGGGGGCCCCTACGAGCAGTACGTC. It codes for CASSLGSGGPYEQYV. The gene calls are TRBV5-1 and TRBJ2-7; TRBD2 agrees at 9 bases. Germline V CDR1 and CDR2: SGHRS, YFSETQ. With 0 bases clipped from V and 2 bases from J, the junction kept 3 bases outside the gene matches. The CDR3 loop spans 15 amino acids.

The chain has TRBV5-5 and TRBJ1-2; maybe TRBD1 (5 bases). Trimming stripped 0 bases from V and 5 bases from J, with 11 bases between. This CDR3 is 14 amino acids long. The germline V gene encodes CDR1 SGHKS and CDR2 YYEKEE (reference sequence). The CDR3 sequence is CASSLEWQGYGYTF. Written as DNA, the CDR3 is TGTGCCAGCAGCTTGGAGTGGCAGGGATATGGCTACACCTTC. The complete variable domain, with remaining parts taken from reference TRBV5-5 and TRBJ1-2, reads DAGVTQSPTHLIKTRGQQVTLRCSPISGHKSVSWYQQVLGQGPQFIFQYYEKEERGRGNFPDRFSARQFPNYSSELNVNALLLGDSALYLCASSLEWQGYGYTFGSGTRLTVV.

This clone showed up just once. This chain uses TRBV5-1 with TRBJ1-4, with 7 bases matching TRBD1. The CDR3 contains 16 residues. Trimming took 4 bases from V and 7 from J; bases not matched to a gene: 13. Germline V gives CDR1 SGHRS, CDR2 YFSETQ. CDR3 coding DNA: TGCGCCAGCAGCACTGGGACAGCCTCTACGGGTGAAAAACTGTTTTTT. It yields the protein CASSTGTASTGEKLFF.

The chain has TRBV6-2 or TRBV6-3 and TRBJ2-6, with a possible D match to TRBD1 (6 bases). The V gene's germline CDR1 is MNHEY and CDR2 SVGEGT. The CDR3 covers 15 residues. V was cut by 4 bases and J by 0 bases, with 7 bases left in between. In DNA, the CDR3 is TGTGCCAGCAGTTCAGGGGCCTCTGGGGCCAACGTCCTGACTTTC. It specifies CASSSGASGANVLTF.

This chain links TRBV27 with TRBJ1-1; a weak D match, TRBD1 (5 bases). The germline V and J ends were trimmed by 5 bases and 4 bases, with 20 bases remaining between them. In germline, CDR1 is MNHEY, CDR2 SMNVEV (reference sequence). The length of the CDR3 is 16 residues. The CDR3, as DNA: TGTGCCAGCAGTATACGCCCGAAGCCCGGGGGCACTGAAGCTTTCTTT. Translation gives CASSIRPKPGGTEAFF.

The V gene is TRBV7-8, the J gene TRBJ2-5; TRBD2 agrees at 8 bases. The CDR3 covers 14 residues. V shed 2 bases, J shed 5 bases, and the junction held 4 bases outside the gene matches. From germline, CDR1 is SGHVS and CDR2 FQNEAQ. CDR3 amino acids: CASSLTGGLETQYF. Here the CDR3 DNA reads TGTGCCAGCAGCTTAACGGGAGGGCTTGAGACCCAGTACTTC.

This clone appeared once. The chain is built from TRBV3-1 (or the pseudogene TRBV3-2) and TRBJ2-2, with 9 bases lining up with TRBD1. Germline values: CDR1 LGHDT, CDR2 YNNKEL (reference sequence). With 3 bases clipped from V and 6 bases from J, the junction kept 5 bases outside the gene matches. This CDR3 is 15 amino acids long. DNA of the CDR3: TGTGCCAGCAGCCAGGGACAGGGAGTCTCCGGGGAGCTGTTTTTT. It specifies CASSQGQGVSGELFF.

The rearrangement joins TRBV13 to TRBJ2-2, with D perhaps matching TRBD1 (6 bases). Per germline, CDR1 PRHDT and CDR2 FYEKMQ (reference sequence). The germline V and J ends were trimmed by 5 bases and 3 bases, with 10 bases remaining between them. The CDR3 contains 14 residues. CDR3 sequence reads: CASSPGQYTGELFF. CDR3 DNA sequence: TGTGCCAGCAGCCCAGGACAGTACACCGGGGAGCTGTTTTTT.

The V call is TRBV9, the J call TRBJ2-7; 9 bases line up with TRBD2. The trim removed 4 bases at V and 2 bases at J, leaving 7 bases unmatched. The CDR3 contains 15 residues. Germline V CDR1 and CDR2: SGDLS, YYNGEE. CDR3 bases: TGTGCCAGCAGCCTCGGGGGGACTAGCACCTACGAGCAGTACTTC. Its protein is CASSLGGTSTYEQYF.

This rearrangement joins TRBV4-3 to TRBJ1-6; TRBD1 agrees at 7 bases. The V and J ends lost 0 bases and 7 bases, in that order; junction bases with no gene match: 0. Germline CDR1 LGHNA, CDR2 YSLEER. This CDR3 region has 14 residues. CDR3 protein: CASSQDRGNSPLHF. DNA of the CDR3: TGCGCCAGCAGCCAAGACAGGGGGAATTCACCCCTCCACTTT.

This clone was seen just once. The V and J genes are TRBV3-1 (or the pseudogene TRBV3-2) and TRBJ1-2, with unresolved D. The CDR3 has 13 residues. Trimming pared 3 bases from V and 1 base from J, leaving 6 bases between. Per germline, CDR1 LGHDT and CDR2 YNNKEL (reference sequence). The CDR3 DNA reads TGTGCCAGCAGCCAGGGGAGTAACTATGGCTACACCTTC. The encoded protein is CASSQGSNYGYTF.

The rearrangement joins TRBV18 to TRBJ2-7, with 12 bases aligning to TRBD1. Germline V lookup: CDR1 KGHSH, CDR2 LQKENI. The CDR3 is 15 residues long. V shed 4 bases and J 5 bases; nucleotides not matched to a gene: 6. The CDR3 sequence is CASSLGTGGNNEQYF. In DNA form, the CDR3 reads TGTGCCAGCTCACTGGGGACAGGGGGCAACAACGAGCAGTACTTC. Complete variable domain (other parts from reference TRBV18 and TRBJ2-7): NAGVMQNPRHLVRRRGQEARLRCSPMKGHSHVYWYRQLPEEGLKFMVYLQKENIIDESGMPKERFSAEFPKEGPSILRIQQVVRGDSAAYFCASSLGTGGNNEQYFGPGTRLTVT.

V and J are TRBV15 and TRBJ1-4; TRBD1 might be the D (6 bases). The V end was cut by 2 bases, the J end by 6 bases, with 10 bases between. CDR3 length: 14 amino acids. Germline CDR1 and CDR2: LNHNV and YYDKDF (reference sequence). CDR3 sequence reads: CATSRLRTDEKLFF. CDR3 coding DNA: TGTGCCACCAGCAGACTCCGGACAGATGAAAAACTGTTTTTT. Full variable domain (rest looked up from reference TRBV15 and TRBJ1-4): DAMVIQNPRYQVTQFGKPVTLSCSQTLNHNVMYWYQQKSSQAPKLLFHYYDKDFNNEADTPDNFQSRRPNTSFCFLDIRSPGLGDTAMYLCATSRLRTDEKLFFGSGTQLSVL.

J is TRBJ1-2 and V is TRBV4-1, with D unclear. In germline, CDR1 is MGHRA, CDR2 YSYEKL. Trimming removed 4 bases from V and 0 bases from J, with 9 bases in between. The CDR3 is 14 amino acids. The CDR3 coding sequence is TGCGCCAGCAGCCCAGATCAGGCTAACTATGGCTACACCTTC. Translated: CASSPDQANYGYTF.